A selection of T cell receptor beta chains follows, all from one sample in a study of T cell repertoires in ileal Crohn's disease. The method was immunoSEQ multiplex PCR; TCRdb's version includes in-frame clones alone and lacks a portion of them. Of 15,000 to 20,000 clones listed, under 80% were seen once; the top ten hold roughly 5.7%. Sequencing was performed on ileal tissue. These receptors were obtained from an adult with Crohn's disease. Each CDR3 is given with its conserved first and last residue. Each record gives: CDR3 length, J gene, D gene, clone size, V gene, CDR3 DNA, CDR3 protein. D genes are given only for firm matches. Rows may omit the clone size; those that give it use once, few, many or a size class.

14	TRBJ1-2	TRBD1	NA	TRBV27	TGTGCCAGCAGTCCCCAACGGGACAGGGGTGGCTACACCTTC	CASSPQRDRGGYTF
15	TRBJ1-3	NA	few	TRBV16	TGTGCCAGCAGCACCTCTACTTCGACTGGAAACACCATATATTTT	CASSTSTSTGNTIYF
18	TRBJ1-1	NA	NA	TRBV28	TGTGCCAGCCCCGGTACCCTGACGGGAGGTAAAGCGGACACTGAAGCTTTCTTT	CASPGTLTGGKADTEAFF
15	TRBJ2-7	NA	few	TRBV6-5	TGTGCCAGCAGGAAGGGGCCGGAGGGAACCTACGAGCAGTACTTC	CASRKGPEGTYEQYF
15	TRBJ1-2	TRBD1	once	TRBV5-1	TGCGCCAGCAGCGTCGGGGACAGACCGTACTATGGCTACACCTTC	CASSVGDRPYYGYTF
15	TRBJ2-3	TRBD2	NA	TRBV6-4	TGTGCCAGCAGTGAGCTAGCGGGAGGAGGGGATACGCAGTATTTT	CASSELAGGGDTQYF
16	TRBJ2-5	TRBD2	once	TRBV7-7	TGTGCTAGCTCCCCTGGGGCTAGCGGGAGAATAGAGACCCAGTACTTC	CASSPGASGRIETQYF
15	TRBJ2-7	TRBD2	NA	TRBV5-4	TGTGCCAGCAGCTTGGTTGGGGGGGGATCCTACGAGCAGTACTTC	CASSLVGGGSYEQYF
15	TRBJ1-2	NA	NA	TRBV6-1	TGTGCCAGCAGTTCGCCTGGACTAGTTGGATTCGGCTACACCTTC	CASSSPGLVGFGYTF
15	TRBJ2-7	NA	NA	TRBV28	TGTGCCAGCAGTTTAGAGGCGTCAAATTCCTACGAGCAGTACTTC	CASSLEASNSYEQYF
14	TRBJ1-1	TRBD1	NA	TRBV5-1	TGCGCCAGCAGCCCGCCCGGACAGGGAACTGAAGCTTTCTTT	CASSPPGQGTEAFF
15	TRBJ2-2	NA	NA	TRBV11-2	TGTGCCAGCAGCTTAGATCCATCGAACACCGGGGAGCTGTTTTTT	CASSLDPSNTGELFF
16	TRBJ2-7	TRBD2	NA	TRBV6-1	TGTGCCAGCAGTGAGAAACTAGCGGGGGGGCGGGACGAGCAGTACTTC	CASSEKLAGGRDEQYF
17	TRBJ2-5	NA	NA	TRBV21-1	TGTGCCAGCAGCAAAGGGGTTGGAGGGCCCCCCCAAGAGACCCAGTACTTC	CASSKGVGGPPQETQYF
16	TRBJ2-3	TRBD2	NA	TRBV2	TGTGCCAGCAATCCCCTAGCGGGGGCGGGGACAGATACGCAGTATTTT	CASNPLAGAGTDTQYF
15	TRBJ1-4	NA	NA	TRBV18	TGTGCCAGCTCACTTAACAGGGAAGATAATGAAAAACTGTTTTTT	CASSLNREDNEKLFF
16	TRBJ2-2	NA	NA	TRBV5-1	TGCGCCAGCAGCTTGGGGACACAAACCGGCCCCGGGGAGCTGTTTTTT	CASSLGTQTGPGELFF
16	TRBJ1-3	NA	NA	TRBV2	TGTGCCAGCACCCTCTTTGGAGCGGACTCTGGAAACACCATATATTTT	CASTLFGADSGNTIYF
14	TRBJ2-7	TRBD2	NA	TRBV5-1	TGCGCCAGCGGGTTAGCGGGTCCGGGGTACGAGCAGTACTTC	CASGLAGPGYEQYF
15	TRBJ1-3	TRBD1	NA	TRBV7-9	TGTGCCAGCAGCTGGGGGACAGGCTCTGGAAACACCATATATTTT	CASSWGTGSGNTIYF
14	TRBJ2-1	NA	NA	TRBV29-1	TGCAGCGTTGATGACGGGGGTTCCTACAATGAGCAGTTCTTC	CSVDDGGSYNEQFF
14	TRBJ2-1	TRBD2	few	TRBV5-1	TGCGCCAGCAGCTTGGATGCGGGGGGCAATGAGCAGTTCTTC	CASSLDAGGNEQFF